This T cell receptor beta chain derives from a study of blood T cell repertoires in COVID-19. Study information: The analysed material was cDNA or gDNA that came from T cells, B-cell-depleted T cells, or PBMCs.

Sequencing used immunoSEQ multiplex PCR; TCRdb keeps in-frame clones, though not all of them. The sample lists 50,000 to 70,000 clones, 88% occurring once. This clone was picked up a small number of times. The germline V and J ends were trimmed by 0 bases and 8 bases, with 10 bases remaining between them. Germline V gene lookup returns CDR1 SQVTM and CDR2 ANQGSEA. This CDR3 is built from 12 residues. Material: peripheral blood. The gene calls are TRBV29-1 and TRBJ1-2; D is perhaps TRBD1 (5 bases). The receptor was derived from a man aged 55-75 years with acute or convalescent COVID-19. The CDR3 is CSVEEEGRGYTF. The CDR3 region has the DNA TGCAGCGTTGAAGAGGAGGGGAGAGGCTACACCTTC.